This TCR beta chain was sequenced in a study of blood T cell repertoires in COVID-19. At the level of the study: The United States, Italy and Spain supplied acute and convalescent COVID-19 samples. PBMCs, B-cell-depleted T cells, or T cells provided the cDNA or gDNA that made up the material.

Germline V CDR1 and CDR2: SGHRS, YFSETQ. The length of the CDR3 is 14 residues. V was clipped by 0 bases and J by 2 bases, with 8 bases between them. As originally analysed: Estimation of nucleated cell counts relied on the amplification of reference gene primers. The table came from immunoSEQ multiplex PCR; TCRdb's copy has only in-frame clones and leaves some out. The V and J calls and the clone size are those of that table, but D and trimming were determined from the DNA. The sample carries roughly 40,000 clones, roughly 88% recorded once. The sequence derives from a human donor in a cohort sampled during active COVID-19. The chain links TRBV5-1 to TRBJ2-5, with a possible D match to TRBD2 (5 bases). The specimen was peripheral blood. CDR3 nucleotide sequence: TGCGCCAGCAGCTTGGCCCCGGGGCAAGAGACCCAGTACTTC. Amino acids: CASSLAPGQETQYF.